The subject of this entry is one T cell receptor beta chain. Its specificity is unknown. The V segment lost 5 bases and the J segment 4 bases; nucleotides outside the gene matches: 7. This CDR3 is 15 amino acids long. Germline values: CDR1 SEHNR, CDR2 FQNEAQ (reference sequence). The sample is drawn from a study of blood T cells in healthy people across ages. Study results and limitations: A strong correlation was found between TCR beta diversity and the percentage of naive T cells. Age advanced and TCR beta diversity per million T cells fell, roughly linearly.

There were at least 6 micrograms of total RNA extracted from every sample. It was with a sample-barcoded 5' primer and a J-beta primer mix that a second PCR of roughly 6 to 12 cycles was run. TCRdb ran MiXCR on the 5' RACE reads and lists one entry per CDR3 protein. The sample includes roughly 1 million distinct CDR3 sequences, approximately 25% of them seen just once. The data also belong to a second study, concerning T cells of mothers and their children.

Material for sequencing was blood. The chain uses TRBV7-9 and TRBJ1-5, with TRBD1 matching over 8 bases. The TCR was taken from a girl aged 2-9 years in good health. The CDR3, as DNA: TGTGCCAGCAGCACAACTGGACAGGGTAATCAGCCCCAGCATTTT. This sequence encodes CASSTTGQGNQPQHF.